The rows below give T cell receptor beta chains drawn from one sample of a study of cytomegalovirus exposure and HLA in healthy donors. Assay: immunoSEQ multiplex PCR; the TCRdb copy retains only in-frame clones and omits some. The sample gives around 230,000 clones, more than 70% of which show up once; about 0.45% is in the top ten. Sequencing was done on a sample of PBMCs. The receptors come from a boy aged 10-17 years in good health and CMV-seronegative. The CDR3 runs from the conserved cysteine through the conserved F or W. Each record gives: clone size, J gene, D gene, V gene, CDR3 DNA, CDR3 protein. D genes are given only for firm matches. Part of the rows lack a size; the others show once, few, many or a class for expanded clones.

clone_size: NA
j_call: TRBJ2-4
d_call: TRBD2
v_call: TRBV19
cdr3_nt: TGTGCCAGTAGGCGGACTAGCGGGGGGGCTTTAACCAAAAACATTCAGTACTTC
cdr3_aa: CASRRTSGGALTKNIQYF

clone_size: NA
j_call: TRBJ2-7
d_call: NA
v_call: TRBV5-1
cdr3_nt: TGCGCCAGCAGCTTGGCCCGTGACAGGTCCCACGAGCAGTACTTC
cdr3_aa: CASSLARDRSHEQYF

clone_size: NA
j_call: TRBJ1-3
d_call: TRBD1
v_call: TRBV6-1
cdr3_nt: TGTGCCAGCACCCGGACAGGGGATGGAAACACCATATATTTT
cdr3_aa: CASTRTGDGNTIYF

clone_size: NA
j_call: TRBJ1-2
d_call: NA
v_call: TRBV10-3
cdr3_nt: TGTGCCATCAGTATCGTAGACGCAGGACTCTATGGCTACACCTTC
cdr3_aa: CAISIVDAGLYGYTF

clone_size: NA
j_call: TRBJ2-3
d_call: NA
v_call: TRBV7-6
cdr3_nt: TGTGCCAGCAGCCCCAACCGGGGTACGCAGTATTTT
cdr3_aa: CASSPNRGTQYF

clone_size: NA
j_call: TRBJ2-7
d_call: NA
v_call: TRBV5-1
cdr3_nt: TGCGCCAGCAGCCACCCAGGTGCCCCTTTCAACGAGCAGTACTTC
cdr3_aa: CASSHPGAPFNEQYF

clone_size: NA
j_call: TRBJ1-6
d_call: NA
v_call: TRBV18
cdr3_nt: TGTGCCAGCTCACCGGGGACAAATTCACCCCTCCACTTT
cdr3_aa: CASSPGTNSPLHF

clone_size: NA
j_call: TRBJ2-7
d_call: TRBD1
v_call: TRBV5-4
cdr3_nt: TGTGCCAGCAGCCACACCGGGACAGGGTGGTACGAGCAGTACTTC
cdr3_aa: CASSHTGTGWYEQYF

clone_size: few
j_call: TRBJ2-5
d_call: NA
v_call: TRBV11-1
cdr3_nt: TGTGCCAGCAGCCTTTCGATGGACTACCTCCAAGAGACCCAGTACTTC
cdr3_aa: CASSLSMDYLQETQYF

clone_size: NA
j_call: TRBJ2-7
d_call: TRBD1
v_call: TRBV6-1
cdr3_nt: TGTGCCAGCAGTGAAGGGACAGGGGGCTACGAGCAGTACTTC
cdr3_aa: CASSEGTGGYEQYF

clone_size: NA
j_call: TRBJ2-3
d_call: NA
v_call: TRBV2
cdr3_nt: TGTGCCGGACTTGGGGGGACCGAAGCAGATACGCAGTATTTT
cdr3_aa: CAGLGGTEADTQYF

clone_size: NA
j_call: TRBJ2-7
d_call: TRBD1
v_call: TRBV5-1
cdr3_nt: TGCGCCAGCAGCCGGGGACAGAGGTATGCGCAGTACTTC
cdr3_aa: CASSRGQRYAQYF

clone_size: NA
j_call: TRBJ1-2
d_call: NA
v_call: TRBV7-9
cdr3_nt: TGTTCCAGCAGCTTGCCGACTCATGGCTACACCTTC
cdr3_aa: CSSSLPTHGYTF

clone_size: NA
j_call: TRBJ2-5
d_call: NA
v_call: TRBV28
cdr3_nt: TGTGCCAGCAGTAAAACCAGGGGAGTGGAGACCCAGTACTTC
cdr3_aa: CASSKTRGVETQYF

clone_size: once
j_call: TRBJ1-5
d_call: TRBD1
v_call: TRBV29-1
cdr3_nt: TGCAGCGTTGGACCGAGCCGGGACAGATATCAGCCCCAGCATTTT
cdr3_aa: CSVGPSRDRYQPQHF

clone_size: few
j_call: TRBJ2-7
d_call: TRBD2
v_call: TRBV6-5
cdr3_nt: TGTGCCAGCAGTTCCGTAGCGGGAGGCTGGAGGGAGCAGTACTTC
cdr3_aa: CASSSVAGGWREQYF

clone_size: NA
j_call: TRBJ2-1
d_call: TRBD1
v_call: TRBV5-5
cdr3_nt: TGTGCCAGCAGACTACAGACAGGGATGACCTACAATGAGCAGTTCTTC
cdr3_aa: CASRLQTGMTYNEQFF

clone_size: NA
j_call: TRBJ1-4
d_call: TRBD1
v_call: TRBV9
cdr3_nt: TGTGCCAGCAGCGACGGGACAGGGCGTGAAAAACTGTTTTTT
cdr3_aa: CASSDGTGREKLFF

clone_size: NA
j_call: TRBJ1-1
d_call: NA
v_call: TRBV2
cdr3_nt: TGTGCCAGCGGTGGGGGCAGGGGGAACACTGAAGCTTTCTTT
cdr3_aa: CASGGGRGNTEAFF

clone_size: once
j_call: TRBJ1-1
d_call: NA
v_call: TRBV7-9
cdr3_nt: TGTGCCAGCAGCTTAGTAGGGGGGCGGGGGATGAACACTGAAGCTTTCTTT
cdr3_aa: CASSLVGGRGMNTEAFF

clone_size: few
j_call: TRBJ2-1
d_call: TRBD2
v_call: TRBV5-4
cdr3_nt: TGTGCCAGCAGCTTGGGGACTAGCGGGGGAAAGTTCTTC
cdr3_aa: CASSLGTSGGKFF

clone_size: NA
j_call: TRBJ1-1
d_call: NA
v_call: TRBV2
cdr3_nt: TGTGCCAGCAGTGACCCGGACTTTATGAACACTGAAGCTTTCTTT
cdr3_aa: CASSDPDFMNTEAFF

clone_size: NA
j_call: TRBJ2-1
d_call: TRBD2
v_call: TRBV19
cdr3_nt: TGTGCCAGTAGTACATGGACTAGCGGGGGTCATGAGCAGTTCTTC
cdr3_aa: CASSTWTSGGHEQFF

clone_size: once
j_call: TRBJ1-6
d_call: NA
v_call: TRBV6-5
cdr3_nt: TGTGCCAGCGGCGTACGGGGAAATTCACCCCTCCACTTT
cdr3_aa: CASGVRGNSPLHF

clone_size: once
j_call: TRBJ1-2
d_call: TRBD1
v_call: TRBV11-3
cdr3_nt: TGTGCCAGCAGTCACCTGCGGGGACAGGGTGACTATGGCTACACCTTC
cdr3_aa: CASSHLRGQGDYGYTF

clone_size: NA
j_call: TRBJ2-3
d_call: NA
v_call: TRBV29-1
cdr3_nt: TGCAGCGTTGAAACCAGGGAGGCAGATACGCAGTATTTT
cdr3_aa: CSVETREADTQYF

clone_size: NA
j_call: TRBJ1-3
d_call: NA
v_call: TRBV7-9
cdr3_nt: TGTGCCAGCAGCTTAGTGGGACACCGTGGAAACACCATATATTTT
cdr3_aa: CASSLVGHRGNTIYF

clone_size: NA
j_call: TRBJ1-5
d_call: NA
v_call: TRBV12-5
cdr3_nt: TGTGCTAGTGGTCCAGGACAGTATTATCAGCCCCAGCATTTT
cdr3_aa: CASGPGQYYQPQHF

clone_size: NA
j_call: TRBJ2-1
d_call: NA
v_call: TRBV4-1
cdr3_nt: TGCGCCAGCAGCGCCGCCACAAACTTAGGAGGACGCGAGCAGTTCTTC
cdr3_aa: CASSAATNLGGREQFF

clone_size: NA
j_call: TRBJ1-4
d_call: NA
v_call: TRBV11-3
cdr3_nt: TGTGCCAGCAGCTTAGCCGGCAGGACTCGAACTAATGAAAAACTGTTTTTT
cdr3_aa: CASSLAGRTRTNEKLFF

clone_size: NA
j_call: TRBJ2-7
d_call: TRBD1
v_call: TRBV4-2
cdr3_nt: TGTGCCAGCAGCCAAGTTCCAGGGGGCGCCGAGCAGTACTTC
cdr3_aa: CASSQVPGGAEQYF

clone_size: NA
j_call: TRBJ2-1
d_call: TRBD2
v_call: TRBV6-5
cdr3_nt: TGTGCCAGCGGGAGGGTGCTGAGCTCCTACAATGAGCAGTTCTTC
cdr3_aa: CASGRVLSSYNEQFF

clone_size: NA
j_call: TRBJ2-1
d_call: NA
v_call: TRBV7-8
cdr3_nt: TGTGCCAGCAGCTTAGTGTCTTTTTGGTTTCGGGGGTTCTCCTACAATGAGCAGTTCTTC
cdr3_aa: CASSLVSFWFRGFSYNEQFF

clone_size: NA
j_call: TRBJ2-5
d_call: TRBD2
v_call: TRBV19
cdr3_nt: TGTGCCACCGGTAGGACTAGCGCTCAAGAGACCCAGTACTTC
cdr3_aa: CATGRTSAQETQYF

clone_size: NA
j_call: TRBJ1-2
d_call: TRBD1
v_call: TRBV6-1
cdr3_nt: TGTGCCAGCAGGCCCGGGACAGGGGGTGGCTACACCTTC
cdr3_aa: CASRPGTGGGYTF

clone_size: NA
j_call: TRBJ1-1
d_call: NA
v_call: TRBV30
cdr3_nt: TGTGCCTGGAGTCGGAACGGGGGCACTGAAGCTTTCTTT
cdr3_aa: CAWSRNGGTEAFF

clone_size: NA
j_call: TRBJ2-2
d_call: TRBD2
v_call: TRBV30
cdr3_nt: TGTGCCTGGAGCCTCGGGGTAGCGGGGCCCAACACCGGGGAGCTGTTTTTT
cdr3_aa: CAWSLGVAGPNTGELFF

clone_size: NA
j_call: TRBJ1-5
d_call: NA
v_call: TRBV6-1
cdr3_nt: TGTGCCAGCAGTGAGAGGACTAGCGCAGGGATCGGCAATCAGCCCCAGCATTTT
cdr3_aa: CASSERTSAGIGNQPQHF

clone_size: NA
j_call: TRBJ1-4
d_call: TRBD1
v_call: TRBV29-1
cdr3_nt: TGCAGCGTTATAGGACAGGGCGAGGAAAAACTGTTTTTT
cdr3_aa: CSVIGQGEEKLFF

clone_size: few
j_call: TRBJ1-5
d_call: NA
v_call: TRBV19
cdr3_nt: TGTGCCAGTAGTATAGTTCGGGGGGCAGGTGATCAGCCCCAGCATTTT
cdr3_aa: CASSIVRGAGDQPQHF

clone_size: NA
j_call: TRBJ1-1
d_call: TRBD1
v_call: TRBV19
cdr3_nt: TGTGCCAGTCACCAAGGACAGGGGGATGAAGCTTTCTTT
cdr3_aa: CASHQGQGDEAFF

clone_size: NA
j_call: TRBJ2-3
d_call: TRBD2
v_call: TRBV30
cdr3_nt: TGTGCCTGGAGTGTACGGCGGGGGGGCCGGGATACGCAGTATTTT
cdr3_aa: CAWSVRRGGRDTQYF

clone_size: NA
j_call: TRBJ2-1
d_call: TRBD1
v_call: TRBV11-3
cdr3_nt: TGTGCCAGCAGCTCCGACAGGGGGAGGTACAATGAGCAGTTCTTC
cdr3_aa: CASSSDRGRYNEQFF